The 28 T cell receptor beta chains listed next were all sequenced from one sample in a study of identical twins. Using its own MiXCR run on the 5' RACE reads, TCRdb lists one record per CDR3 protein. This table has 750,000 to 950,000 distinct CDR3 sequences, roughly an eighth appearing once. The same sample was also studied in work on yellow fever vaccine responses in identical twins.

The specimen was PBMCs. The source of these receptors is a woman in her late teens or twenties in good health.

This clonotype was counted only a few times. At one end, the junction sequence differs from germline, possibly due to a read error. This rearrangement joins TRBV29-1 to TRBJ2-1; D is undetermined. The CDR3 is made up of 14 amino acids. Germline-derived CDR1 and CDR2 are SQVTM and ANQGSEA. The CDR3 loop is CSLEVGTVVNEQFF. CDR3 sequence (DNA): TGCAGCCTTGAGGTGGGAACCGTGGTCAATGAGCAGTTCTTC.

In its sample, this clonotype was seen a few times. The chain has TRBV7-8 and TRBJ1-2, with no clear D. V was trimmed by 5 bases and J by 2 bases, leaving 21 bases between them. CDR3 length equals 17 residues. The germline V gene encodes CDR1 SGHVS and CDR2 FQNEAQ. CDR3 DNA sequence: TGTGCCAGCAGCCCGCCGGTCGGGGAATCAACAAACTATGGCTACACCTTC. This gives the protein CASSPPVGESTNYGYTF.

The chain recombines TRBV7-8 with TRBJ1-2; the D is unclear. The V gene's germline CDR1 is SGHVS and CDR2 FQNEAQ. Trimming cost V 2 bases and J 4 bases, with 8 bases left between them. CDR3 length equals 13 residues. DNA of the CDR3: TGTGCCAGCAGCTTAAGATCGGCCTATGGCTACACCTTC. Amino acids: CASSLRSAYGYTF.

This clonotype was seen only a few times. The V and J genes are TRBV20-1 and TRBJ2-7; possibly TRBD1 for D (6 bases). The ends were cut back, 6 bases at V and 0 bases at J, with 18 bases in the middle. This CDR3 region has 15 residues. Germline V gene data show CDR1 as DFQATT and CDR2 as SNEGSKA (reference sequence). CDR3 sequence: CSALGQLLSSYEQYF. CDR3 coding DNA: TGCAGTGCCCTGGGACAACTCTTAAGCTCCTACGAGCAGTACTTC.

The table lists this clonotype with many counts. The rearrangement uses TRBV5-5 and TRBJ1-5; D not resolved. Germline assignment: CDR1 SGHKS and CDR2 YYEKEE (reference sequence). This CDR3 spans 14 amino acids. V was shortened by 0 bases and J by 7 bases, with 11 bases between the two germline ends. CDR3 coding DNA: TGTGCCAGCAGCTTGGTAGGGTCGGGACAGCCCCAGCATTTT. This sequence encodes CASSLVGSGQPQHF.

Only a few counts were recorded for this clonotype. The chain uses TRBV28 and TRBJ1-5; 8 nucleotides match TRBD1. The V gene end was trimmed by 10 bases and the J gene end by 0 bases; junction bases not matched to a gene: 8. The CDR3 sequence is 15 residues long. CDR1 is MDHEN, CDR2 SYDVKM, per germline. DNA of the CDR3: TGTGCCACTACAAGACAGGGGTATAGCAATCAGCCCCAGCATTTT. This encodes CATTRQGYSNQPQHF.

The V call is TRBV5-5, the J call TRBJ2-7; 9 bases match TRBD1. V trimming: 4 bases; J trimming: 2 bases; junction bases outside the gene matches: 10. The CDR3 contains 16 residues. Germline V gene sequence: CDR1 SGHKS, CDR2 YYEKEE (reference sequence). The CDR3 here is CASSQTGTGMTYEQYV. CDR3 coding DNA: TGTGCCAGCAGCCAGACCGGGACAGGGATGACCTACGAGCAGTACGTC.

This clonotype occurred a few times. The rearrangement joins TRBV13 to TRBJ2-3, with 7 positions matching TRBD2. The germline V gene encodes CDR1 PRHDT and CDR2 FYEKMQ (reference sequence). Trimming cost V 5 bases and J 6 bases; bases outside gene matches: 14. This CDR3 is built from 16 residues. The CDR3 reads CASSTRLARGVDTQYF. The CDR3 nucleotides read TGTGCCAGCAGCACCCGACTAGCTCGAGGGGTGGATACGCAGTATTTT.

The chain employs TRBV10-3 and TRBJ2-3; 12 positions agree with TRBD2. Germline values: CDR1 ENHRY, CDR2 SYGVKD. The CDR3 totals 15 residues. V gave up 6 bases and J gave up 1 base; unmatched junction bases: 2. As DNA, the CDR3 is TGTGCCATCAGCTGGACTAGCGGGGGCACAGATACGCAGTATTTT. Translation: CAISWTSGGTDTQYF.

The chain has TRBV5-1 and TRBJ2-3; D gene ambiguous. Deletions cut 2 bases from V and 4 bases from J, with 5 bases between. CDR3 length: 12 amino acids. Germline V gives CDR1 SGHRS, CDR2 YFSETQ. CDR3 nucleotide sequence: TGCGCCAGCAGCTTCGTCCCAGATACGCAGTATTTT. It yields the protein CASSFVPDTQYF.

This clonotype has more than one count but fewer than ten. The DNA of the CDR3 is TGCGCCAGCAGCCACGGGGGTCGGAGCACTGAAGCTTTCTTT. Translation: CASSHGGRSTEAFF. This sequence joins TRBV10-1 and TRBJ1-1, with a tentative D call TRBD1 (5 bases). Per germline, CDR1 WNHNN and CDR2 SYGVQD (reference sequence). The CDR3 runs to 14 residues. Trimming removed 6 bases at V and 4 bases at J, with 15 bases between.

V is TRBV7-8 and J is TRBJ2-7; D is unresolved. This CDR3 comprises 14 residues. V lost 5 bases to trimming and J lost 0 bases, with 11 bases between them. Germline-derived CDR1 and CDR2 are SGHVS and FQNEAQ. The CDR3 DNA reads as TGTGCCAGCAGCGTCCAAGCTAGCTCCTACGAGCAGTACGTC. It specifies CASSVQASSYEQYV.

This clonotype has more than one count but fewer than ten. The chain combines TRBV12-3 or TRBV12-4 with TRBJ2-1; a possible D gene is TRBD1 (6 bases). CDR3 size: 15 residues. Trimming pared 5 bases from V and 7 bases from J, leaving 18 bases between. The CDR3 DNA reads TGTGCCAGCAGTCAACAGGGTTTAACTGAGAATGAGCAGTTCTTC. Translating gives CASSQQGLTENEQFF.

This clonotype was seen just once. The chain combines TRBV29-1 with TRBJ2-1, with 11 positions matching TRBD2. In germline, CDR1 is SQVTM, CDR2 ANQGSEA. CDR3 size: 16 residues. After removal of 1 base from V and 4 bases from J, the junction contained 6 bases not matched to a gene. The CDR3 region is CSVEGVSGGVYNEQFF. DNA of the CDR3: TGCAGCGTTGAAGGAGTTAGCGGGGGGGTTTACAATGAGCAGTTCTTC.

The rearrangement joins TRBV4-2 to TRBJ1-6, with D hard to call. CDR1 LGHNA and CDR2 YNFKEQ come from the germline V gene. V shed 0 bases and J shed 10 bases, with 4 bases lying between them. The CDR3 spans 12 residues. CDR3 protein: CASSQDPSPLHF. The CDR3 DNA follows: TGTGCCAGCAGCCAAGATCCATCACCCCTCCACTTT.

J is TRBJ1-1 and V is TRBV4-1; D remains ambiguous. This CDR3 comprises 13 residues. V shed 0 bases and J shed 6 bases, with 8 bases lying between them. Germline V lookup: CDR1 MGHRA, CDR2 YSYEKL. CDR3 sequence: CASSQDLDAEAFF. CDR3 nucleotides: TGCGCCAGCAGCCAAGATCTGGACGCTGAAGCTTTCTTT.

This clonotype was detected a few times. The rearrangement uses TRBV4-2 and TRBJ2-6; no reliable D call. V was trimmed by 4 bases and J by 2 bases, leaving 12 bases between them. This CDR3 comprises 16 residues. CDR1 and CDR2 (germline): LGHNA, YNFKEQ. As DNA, the CDR3 is TGTGCCAGCAGCCCTACCCATGGGCCTGGGGCCAACGTCCTGACTTTC. As protein: CASSPTHGPGANVLTF.

V gene TRBV7-9 combines with J gene TRBJ2-2; D uncertain. The CDR3 length is 16 residues. V lost 0 bases and J lost 0, with 8 bases in between. CDR1 SEHNR and CDR2 FQNEAQ come from the germline V gene (reference sequence). CDR3 sequence reads: CASSLARTANTGELFF. CDR3 DNA sequence: TGTGCCAGCAGCTTAGCGAGGACGGCGAACACCGGGGAGCTGTTTTTT.

This rearrangement joins TRBV9 to TRBJ2-1; D might be TRBD2 (6 bases). Germline V gene sequence: CDR1 SGDLS, CDR2 YYNGEE. V was trimmed by 0 bases and J by 3 bases, leaving 16 bases between them. The CDR3 has 17 amino acids. Written as DNA, the CDR3 is TGTGCCAGCAGCGTAGCGCCGGGAGCTCCAAACTACAATGAGCAGTTCTTC. It translates to CASSVAPGAPNYNEQFF.

This clonotype has a handful of counts. V is TRBV7-9 and J is TRBJ2-7; D is possibly TRBD2 (5 bases). Per germline, CDR1 SEHNR and CDR2 FQNEAQ (reference sequence). V lost 5 bases and J lost 4, with 15 bases in between. The CDR3 extends over 14 amino acids. CDR3 sequence: CASSPIGTGYEQYF. The CDR3 DNA reads as TGTGCCAGCAGCCCCATAGGAACGGGATACGAGCAGTACTTC.

The chain combines TRBV20-1 with TRBJ2-7, with 14 bases that match TRBD2. Germline loops: CDR1 DFQATT, CDR2 SNEGSKA (reference sequence). The CDR3 has 15 amino acids. V lost 2 bases, J lost 1 base, and 1 base stayed unmatched. The CDR3 loop reads CSARRTSGRSYEQYF. The CDR3 DNA sequence: TGCAGTGCTAGAAGGACTAGCGGGAGGTCCTACGAGCAGTACTTC.

This clonotype was observed a handful of times. The rearrangement links TRBV24-1 to TRBJ1-5, with D perhaps TRBD1 (6 bases). The V end lost 0 bases, the J end lost 5 bases, and 10 bases lay between the germline ends. Per germline, CDR1 KGHDR and CDR2 SFDVKD. The CDR3 sequence is 15 residues long. CDR3 nucleotide sequence: TGTGCCACCAGTGATTTGAAGGGGGGCGATCAGCCCCAGCATTTT. It encodes CATSDLKGGDQPQHF.

The chain employs TRBV7-9 and TRBJ2-7; the match to TRBD2 covers 12 bases. The CDR3 is 14 residues long. After removal of 4 bases from V and 5 bases from J, the junction contained 3 bases not matched to a gene. The germline V gene has CDR1 SEHNR and CDR2 FQNEAQ (reference sequence). CDR3 residues: CASSSRTSGDEQYF. CDR3 coding DNA: TGTGCCAGCAGCTCCCGGACTAGCGGGGACGAGCAGTACTTC.

The chain is built from TRBV12-3 or TRBV12-4 and TRBJ1-4, with D maybe TRBD1 (6 bases). V shed 5 bases and J shed 3 bases, with 10 bases lying between them. CDR3 length: 14 amino acids. In nucleotides, the CDR3 is TGTGCCAGCAGTCCCCAGGGGTCTAATGAAAAACTGTTTTTT. The encoded protein is CASSPQGSNEKLFF.

This chain uses TRBV7-9 with TRBJ1-2; D is uncertain. Trimming stripped 2 bases from V and 0 bases from J, with 7 bases between. Looked up from germline, CDR1 is SEHNR and CDR2 is FQNEAQ (reference sequence). CDR3 length equals 14 residues. The CDR3 spells CASSLPLANYGYTF. The CDR3 DNA follows: TGTGCCAGCAGCTTACCCCTAGCTAACTATGGCTACACCTTC.

This clonotype was recorded at least ten times. The chain links TRBV24-1 to TRBJ2-1, with 13 bases identical to TRBD2. CDR1 KGHDR and CDR2 SFDVKD come from the germline V gene. After removal of 9 bases from V and 4 bases from J, the junction contained 5 bases not matched to a gene. This CDR3 is 15 amino acids long. In DNA form, the CDR3 reads TGTGCCACCCAGGGGACTAGCGGGAATTACAATGAGCAGTTCTTC. Amino acid sequence: CATQGTSGNYNEQFF.

CDR3: CSARDPAGPVGDEQYV. Here the CDR3 DNA reads TGCAGTGCTAGAGATCCGGCAGGGCCGGTGGGGGACGAGCAGTACGTC. The J gene is TRBJ2-7, the V gene TRBV20-1; D possibly matches TRBD1 or TRBD2 (5 bases each). V lost 0 bases and J 5 bases, leaving 20 bases between the germline ends. Per germline, CDR1 DFQATT and CDR2 SNEGSKA (reference sequence). CDR3 length: 16 residues.

The chain is built from TRBV15 and TRBJ2-1; 13 positions agree with TRBD2. This CDR3 contains 15 residues. Germline loops: CDR1 LNHNV, CDR2 YYDKDF (reference sequence). Trimming took 6 bases from V and 7 from J; bases not matched to a gene: 6. Written as DNA, the CDR3 is TGTGCCACCAGTAGGACTAGCGGGAGAGCAAATGAGCAGTTCTTC. Translated, it gives CATSRTSGRANEQFF.